This passage covers 23 T cell receptor beta chains from one sample sequenced in a study of sequential checkpoint blockade in melanoma. Treatment noted: randomized to nivolumab then ipilimumab (arm A) or the reverse (arm B). Produced via immunoSEQ multiplex PCR; TCRdb's table is partial and in-frame only. There are some 9,600 clones in the sample; 76% occur only once, and roughly 53% lies in the top ten. The source material was CD8+ T cells sorted from blood (inferred from file names), sampled from a patient given nivolumab and ipilimumab in sequence. The receptors were gathered from a human donor with melanoma.

The chain combines TRBV6-5 with TRBJ1-3; perhaps TRBD1 as D (5 bases). The V end was cut by 7 bases, the J end by 4 bases, with 8 bases between. Germline V gives CDR1 MNHEY, CDR2 SVGAGI. This CDR3 contains 12 residues. The CDR3 DNA is TGTGCCAGCAAGACAGCAGGAAACACCATATATTTT. Translating gives CASKTAGNTIYF.

The V gene is TRBV5-1, the J gene TRBJ1-1; tentative D call: TRBD1 (5 bases). This CDR3 has 14 residues. V was clipped by 6 bases and J by 7 bases, with 19 bases between them. Germline lookup yields CDR1 SGHRS and CDR2 YFSETQ. CDR3 coding DNA: TGCGCCAGCACCCAGGCGGGGCCTGGGTATGAAGCTTTCTTT. It specifies CASTQAGPGYEAFF.

The chain recombines TRBV21-1 with TRBJ2-7; the DNA was not used to check the table's D call, TRBD1. TRBV21-1 is tagged as a pseudogene. The CDR3 covers 15 residues. CDR3 region: CASSEGQDDMYEQYF. CDR3 coding DNA: TGTGCCAGCAGCGAAGGACAGGATGATATGTACGAGCAGTACTTC.

The V gene is TRBV6-1, the J gene TRBJ2-5; maybe TRBD1 (5 bases). Trimming pared 2 bases from V and 5 bases from J, leaving 12 bases between. CDR1 is MNHNS and CDR2 is SASEGT in the germline V gene. This CDR3 is 14 amino acids long. The CDR3, as DNA: TGTGCCAGCAGTGAACCGAAGGGGTGGGAGACCCAGTACTTC. Amino acid sequence: CASSEPKGWETQYF.

The chain joins TRBV27 to TRBJ2-7; no firm D call. The V end was cut by 3 bases, the J end by 4 bases, with 4 bases between. CDR1 and CDR2 from the germline V gene are MNHEY and SMNVEV (reference sequence). The CDR3 is made up of 11 amino acids. The CDR3 nucleotides are TGTGCCAGCAGTTTCGGGTACGAGCAGTACTTC. It encodes CASSFGYEQYF.

The CDR3 loop is CASSSSVRDYSTNEKLFF. DNA of the CDR3: TGTGCCAGCAGTTCAAGCGTCAGGGACTACTCAACTAATGAAAAACTGTTTTTT. The chain is built from TRBV28 and TRBJ1-4, with D tentatively TRBD1 (5 bases). CDR3 length: 18 amino acids. Germline loops: CDR1 MDHEN, CDR2 SYDVKM. The ends were cut back, 4 bases at V and 0 bases at J, with 18 bases in the middle.

V and J are TRBV6-5 and TRBJ2-7, with 7 positions matching TRBD1. This CDR3 comprises 14 residues. Losses at the gene ends were 0 bases for V and 6 bases for J; bases not matched to a gene: 5. Germline CDR1 is MNHEY and CDR2 is SVGAGI. The CDR3 loop is CASSYSGGVSEQYF. Here the CDR3 DNA reads TGTGCCAGCAGTTACTCAGGGGGCGTCTCCGAGCAGTACTTC.

V and J are TRBV27 and TRBJ1-5, with TRBD1 identical over 9 bases. This CDR3 has 15 amino acids. The germline V gene has CDR1 MNHEY and CDR2 SMNVEV (reference sequence). Trimming at V came to 6 bases and at J to 0 bases, leaving 3 bases not matched to a gene. The CDR3 spells CASRGTGNSNQPQHF. For the CDR3, the DNA is TGTGCCAGCAGGGGGACAGGGAATAGCAATCAGCCCCAGCATTTT.

This clone was observed a single time. J is TRBJ1-4 and V is TRBV19; D uncertain. V was clipped by 5 bases and J by 5 bases, with 9 bases between them. Germline lookup yields CDR1 LNHDA and CDR2 SQIVND (reference sequence). This CDR3 has 13 residues. The CDR3 sequence is CASSGWENEKLFF. DNA for the CDR3: TGTGCCAGTAGTGGCTGGGAGAATGAAAAACTGTTTTTT.

The chain recombines TRBV4-2 with TRBJ2-6; D might be TRBD2 (7 bases). This CDR3 spans 17 amino acids. Germline-derived CDR1 and CDR2 are LGHNA and YNFKEQ. Trimming pared 0 bases from V and 3 bases from J, leaving 12 bases between. CDR3 in amino acids: CASSQETGGGGANVLTF. The DNA of the CDR3 is TGTGCCAGCAGCCAAGAAACGGGGGGCGGTGGGGCCAACGTCCTGACTTTC.

J is TRBJ1-5 and V is TRBV19, with a tentative D call TRBD1 (5 bases). There are 16 residues in the CDR3. Germline V gene data show CDR1 as LNHDA and CDR2 as SQIVND (reference sequence). Trimming took off 0 bases at V and 6 bases at J, with 15 bases between the two ends. The CDR3, as DNA: TGTGCCAGTAGTATAGATTCGTCATTCCAGGGTCAGCCCCAGCATTTT. This codes for CASSIDSSFQGQPQHF.

This clone has only a few counts. This chain uses TRBV23-1 with TRBJ1-2; D perhaps matches TRBD1 (5 bases). TRBV23-1 is an ORF, and what it does is uncertain. Trimming cost V 2 bases and J 1 base, with 11 bases left between them. This CDR3 has 15 amino acids. The CDR3 spells CASSQRDCNNYGYTF. CDR3 in DNA: TGCGCCAGCAGTCAACGGGACTGCAATAACTATGGCTACACCTTC.

The chain joins TRBV19 to TRBJ1-5; D is possibly TRBD1 (5 bases). Trimming cost V 6 bases and J 2 bases, with 11 bases left between them. CDR1 is LNHDA, CDR2 SQIVND, per germline (reference sequence). This CDR3 spans 14 amino acids. CDR3 loop: CASSLSRGNQPQHF. The CDR3 DNA is TGTGCCAGTAGCCTATCCAGGGGCAATCAGCCCCAGCATTTT.

The gene calls are TRBV7-9 and TRBJ1-5; tentatively, D is TRBD1 (6 bases). The CDR3 contains 14 residues. V lost 6 bases to trimming and J lost 4 bases, with 13 bases between them. In germline, CDR1 is SEHNR, CDR2 FQNEAQ (reference sequence). CDR3 DNA: TGTGCCAGCAGTTACGACAGGATGAATCAGCCCCAGCATTTT. Its protein is CASSYDRMNQPQHF.

V and J are TRBV19 and TRBJ2-7, with 9 bases aligning to TRBD2. CDR1 LNHDA and CDR2 SQIVND come from the germline V gene (reference sequence). V lost 6 bases, J lost 6 bases, and 15 bases stayed unmatched. The CDR3 is 16 amino acids. This CDR3 is CASSLDYTSGGFEQYF. The CDR3 DNA sequence: TGTGCCAGTAGCTTGGACTATACCAGCGGGGGGTTCGAGCAGTACTTC. The full variable domain, with the rest looked up from reference TRBV19 and TRBJ2-7, is DGGITQSPKYLFRKEGQNVTLSCEQNLNHDAMYWYRQDPGQGLRLIYYSQIVNDFQKGDIAEGYSVSREKKESFPLTVTSAQKNPTAFYLCASSLDYTSGGFEQYFGPGTRLTVT.

This sequence joins TRBV27 and TRBJ1-6; 9 bases align to TRBD1. Germline assignment: CDR1 MNHEY and CDR2 SMNVEV (reference sequence). The CDR3 sequence is 16 residues long. Trimming took 5 bases from V and 2 from J; bases not matched to a gene: 4. CDR3 sequence: CASSPGQGTYNSPLHF. For the CDR3, the DNA is TGTGCCAGCAGTCCGGGACAGGGCACCTATAATTCACCCCTCCACTTT.

The V call is TRBV23-1, the J call TRBJ1-1; TRBD1 agrees at 7 bases. TRBV23-1 carries the ORF label, with uncertain function. V lost 2 bases and J lost 0; bases outside the gene matches: 9. The CDR3 spans 17 residues. CDR3 nucleotide sequence: TGCGCCAGCAGTCAAGATAGAACAGGGGCTTTGAACACTGAAGCTTTCTTT. This codes for CASSQDRTGALNTEAFF.

This clone has only a few counts. This sequence joins TRBV13 and TRBJ1-1, with a tentative D call TRBD1 (5 bases). The germline gives CDR1 PRHDT, CDR2 FYEKMQ (reference sequence). V lost 4 bases, J lost 0 bases, and 9 bases lay in between. The CDR3 runs 14 residues. The CDR3 DNA follows: TGTGCCAGCAGCTCACCGGGGGTGAACACTGAAGCTTTCTTT. This translates into CASSSPGVNTEAFF.

This rearrangement joins TRBV27 to TRBJ1-5; no definite D call. Trimming removed 6 bases from V and 3 bases from J, with 12 bases in between. The germline gives CDR1 MNHEY, CDR2 SMNVEV (reference sequence). The CDR3 is 14 residues long. The CDR3 region is CASSRWANNQPQHF. As DNA, the CDR3 is TGTGCCAGCAGCCGGTGGGCGAACAATCAGCCCCAGCATTTT.

The rearrangement links TRBV6-6 to TRBJ2-7; no clear D gene. CDR3 length: 15 residues. V shed 0 bases and J shed 2 bases, with 11 bases lying between them. The germline V gene encodes CDR1 MNHNY and CDR2 SVGAGI (reference sequence). CDR3 residues: CASSYSTPGAYEQYF. The CDR3 region has the DNA TGTGCCAGCAGTTACTCTACCCCCGGAGCCTACGAGCAGTACTTC.

The genes are TRBV4-3 and TRBJ2-7; weak D call: TRBD2 (7 bases). This CDR3 has 18 residues. The germline V gene has CDR1 LGHNA and CDR2 YSLEER. The V and J ends lost 1 base and 0 bases respectively, with 19 bases between them. CDR3 in amino acids: CASSQGVFGGQISYEQYF. The CDR3 bases are TGCGCCAGCAGCCAAGGGGTTTTCGGGGGGCAGATCTCCTACGAGCAGTACTTC.

This chain links TRBV5-8 with TRBJ1-2; D gene uncertain. CDR3 size: 11 residues. V lost 4 bases to trimming and J lost 6 bases, with 7 bases between them. CDR1 SGHTS and CDR2 YDEGEE come from the germline V gene. This chain's CDR3 is CASSPVDGYTF. In DNA, the CDR3 is TGTGCCAGCAGCCCGGTGGATGGCTACACCTTC.

The chain uses TRBV5-6 and TRBJ1-4, with D tentatively TRBD1 (5 bases). The CDR3 runs to 15 residues. Between the trimmed V and J ends, which lost 4 bases and 7 bases, there was a span of 17 bases. Germline V CDR1 and CDR2: SGHDT, YYEEEE. The CDR3 DNA is TGTGCCAGCAGCCCCGAGGGGCGGGGTAGTGAAAAACTGTTTTTT. It yields the protein CASSPEGRGSEKLFF.